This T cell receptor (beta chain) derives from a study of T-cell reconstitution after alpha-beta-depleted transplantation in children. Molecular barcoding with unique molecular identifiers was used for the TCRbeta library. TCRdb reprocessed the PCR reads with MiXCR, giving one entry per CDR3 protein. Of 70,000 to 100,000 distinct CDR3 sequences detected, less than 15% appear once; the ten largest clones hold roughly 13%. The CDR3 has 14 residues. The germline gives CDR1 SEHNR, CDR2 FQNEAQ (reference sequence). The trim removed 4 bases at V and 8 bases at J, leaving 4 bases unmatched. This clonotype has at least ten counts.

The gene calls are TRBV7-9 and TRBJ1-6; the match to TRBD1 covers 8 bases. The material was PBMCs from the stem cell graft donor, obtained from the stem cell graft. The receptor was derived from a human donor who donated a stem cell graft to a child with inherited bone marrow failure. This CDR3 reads CASSSTGADSPLHF. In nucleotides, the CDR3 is TGTGCCAGCAGCTCGACAGGGGCCGATTCACCCCTCCACTTT.